This note documents a single TCR beta chain sequence. This clone's antigen is unknown. There are no base qualities to consult, and no much larger clone falls within one base. These data are taken from a study of Tregs in tolerant kidney transplant recipients (dated by TCRdb to between 2019 and 2020). Regarding the study in general: Before combined kidney and bone marrow transplantation, this study identified donor-specific regulatory T cells using TCRbeta sequencing and then followed those same cells after transplant.

Transplants used related donors with nonmyeloablative bone marrow transplantation; mixed chimerism was transient in the human trials. Unstimulated Tregs (CD4+CD25+CD127-), CD4+ non-Tregs (CD4+CD25-), CD4 and CD8 cells were FACS-sorted from thawed PBMCs. Patients were 4 combined kidney and bone marrow transplant recipients from the ITN036ST trial, and only these trial subjects had samples available. Healthy control blood was processed to PBMCs with a Ficoll density gradient and then cryopreserved, whereas patient PBMCs were collected both before and after transplant. Including the terminal cysteine and phenylalanine, the CDR3 comprises 14 residues. The entry retains the CDR3 DNA only, 42 bases that are in frame from base 1. V is cut by 4 bases and J by 8 bases, and the space between the germline ends is 13 bases. For CDR1 and CDR2, the germline V gene lists SGHRS and YFSETQ. What the work shows at the level of the full study, not this receptor alone: Because the study included only a small number of patients, the results must be confirmed in larger populations and under other immunosuppression protocols. Donor-specific Treg expansion was found to exceed global Treg expansion in tolerant patients, suggesting antigen-driven rather than nonspecific expansion. Expanding Tregs with activated donor B cells appeared to identify the most biologically relevant and donor-specific TCRbeta repertoire. Although technical replication error seemed to be minimal, the question of biological reproducibility was not addressed directly. For some patients, the PCR primers changed as time went on, which meant samples from those patients could not be compared with one another at the nucleotide level.

Genomic DNA was extracted from sorted cells with the QIAGEN DNeasy Blood and Tissue Kit for TCRbeta CDR3 sequencing. High-throughput TCRbeta CDR3 sequencing, including PCR amplification with bias correction and internal controls, was performed commercially through immunoSEQ. Concerning the study's data processing: Unique productive TCRbeta sequences were defined by CDR3 nucleotide sequence where primers matched, and otherwise by CDR3 amino acid sequence together with Vbeta and Jbeta genes. As a correction for sorting error, sequences shared between sorted populations at a frequency ratio of 2:1 or less were discarded, and the remaining shared sequences were assigned to the higher population. Donor-reactive sequences were defined as at least 5-fold expanded in CFSE-low cells versus unstimulated cells, with frequency of at least 0.01% in CFSE-low cells. Jensen-Shannon divergence, calculated on the top 100 TCRbeta sequences ranked by frequency, was used to quantify repertoire divergence. For any sample with multiple sequencing runs, sorting error was corrected in each run separately before the runs were pooled. The clones in this table, taken by TCRdb from immuneACCESS, are in-frame only. Not every clone is retained; where verified, under half of the shortfall comes from an unresolved V gene, and the cause of the rest is unknown. The D gene and trimming were derived from the DNA, and the V and J assignments and clone size from that table. The sample records about 90,000 clones, 93% of which are singletons. The ten top clones hold more than 1.5% of the sample.

The rearranged segments are TRBV5-1 and TRBJ1-6, and TRBD1 may be the D gene, going by 5 matching bases. The material was CD4+ T cells from blood (PBMCs), obtained 12 months after the transplant. This TCR was sampled from a human patient who received a combined kidney and bone marrow transplant. After transplantation, some T cells may belong to the graft donor instead of the recipient. The CDR3 protein: CASSTRQLDSPLHF. In nucleotide form, the sequence is TGCGCCAGCAGCACCCGACAGCTAGATTCACCCCTCCACTTT. Joined to the reference TRBV5-1 and TRBJ1-6 proteins, this CDR3 gives the full variable domain: KAGVTQTPRYLIKTRGQQVTLSCSPISGHRSVSWYQQTPGQGLQFLFEYFSETQRNKGNFPGRFSGRQFSNSRSEMNVSTLELGDSALYLCASSTRQLDSPLHFGNGTRLTVT.